This T cell receptor beta chain originates from a study of cytomegalovirus exposure and HLA in healthy donors. Broader study findings: It was reported in a later analysis that an Asian-associated ancestry cluster showed fewer N-insertions than the roughly 670-donor mean.

With 60 Vbeta and 13 Jbeta primers, the PCR was carried out. The method was immunoSEQ multiplex PCR; TCRdb's version includes in-frame clones alone and lacks a portion of them. The table lists approximately 140,000 clones, roughly 74% of them singletons. This clone was seen only once. Its antigen is currently unknown. The CDR3 is 14 amino acids. The ends were cut back, 3 bases at V and 4 bases at J, with 9 bases in the middle. Germline CDR1 LNHDA, CDR2 SQIVND (reference sequence). Sequencing was carried out using PBMCs. The V call is TRBV19, the J call TRBJ1-4, with a tentative D call TRBD1 (5 bases). This TCR came from a man aged 35-49 years in good health and CMV-seronegative. The CDR3 spells CASSISRVNEKLFF. The CDR3 nucleotides are TGTGCCAGTAGTATTAGCAGGGTTAATGAAAAACTGTTTTTT.